This T cell receptor beta chain was found in a study of blood T cell repertoires in COVID-19. Study background: Samples of COVID-19 (acute and convalescent) were obtained from the United States, Italy and Spain. PBMCs, B-cell-depleted T cells, or T cells were the source of the cDNA or gDNA that made up the material.

The CDR3 has 15 residues. Germline V gene lookup returns CDR1 LNHDA and CDR2 SQIVND (reference sequence). With V trimmed by 4 bases and J by 0 bases, 4 bases remained unmatched. Per the original data handling: Estimates of nucleated cell counts were drawn from the amplification of reference gene primers. The table came from immunoSEQ multiplex PCR; TCRdb's copy has only in-frame clones and leaves some out. D and trimming come from the DNA, and the V and J calls and clone size come from that table. The sample records about 160,000 clones, approximately 91% being singletons. Sequencing was carried out using peripheral blood. The sequence was obtained from a man between 18 and 29 years old with acute or convalescent COVID-19. V gene TRBV19 combines with J gene TRBJ1-1, with 8 bases aligning to TRBD1. CDR3 nucleotide sequence: TGTGCCAGTAGTACCGGGACAGGCATGAACACTGAAGCTTTCTTT. Protein product: CASSTGTGMNTEAFF.